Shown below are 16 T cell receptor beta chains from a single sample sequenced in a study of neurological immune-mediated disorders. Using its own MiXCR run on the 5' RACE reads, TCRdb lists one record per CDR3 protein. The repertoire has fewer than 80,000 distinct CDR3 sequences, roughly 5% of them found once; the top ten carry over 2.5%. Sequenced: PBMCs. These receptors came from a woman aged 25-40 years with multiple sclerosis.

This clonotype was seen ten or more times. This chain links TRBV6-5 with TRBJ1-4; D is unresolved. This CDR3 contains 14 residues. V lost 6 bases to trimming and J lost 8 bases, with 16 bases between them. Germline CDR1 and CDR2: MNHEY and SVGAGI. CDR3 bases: TGTGCCAGCAGCTACCGGCCCCCCGGGGAAAAACTGTTTTTT. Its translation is CASSYRPPGEKLFF.

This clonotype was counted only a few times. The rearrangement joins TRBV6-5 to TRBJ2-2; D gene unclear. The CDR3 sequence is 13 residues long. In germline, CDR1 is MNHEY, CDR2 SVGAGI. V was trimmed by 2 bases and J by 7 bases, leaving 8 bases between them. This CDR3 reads CASSYQSGGELFF. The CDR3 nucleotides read TGTGCCAGCAGTTACCAATCAGGCGGGGAGCTGTTTTTT.

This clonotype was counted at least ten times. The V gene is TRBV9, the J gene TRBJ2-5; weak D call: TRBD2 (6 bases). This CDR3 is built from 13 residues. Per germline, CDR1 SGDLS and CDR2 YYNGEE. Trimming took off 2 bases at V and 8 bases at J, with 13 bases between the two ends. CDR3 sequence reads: CASSVSGEETQYF. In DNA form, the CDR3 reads TGTGCCAGCAGCGTTTCGGGAGAGGAAACCCAGTACTTC.

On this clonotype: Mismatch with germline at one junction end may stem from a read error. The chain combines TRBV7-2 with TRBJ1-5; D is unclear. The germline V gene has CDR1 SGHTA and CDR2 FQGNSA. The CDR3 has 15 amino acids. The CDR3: CASSLFGQSNQPQNF. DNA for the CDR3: TGTGCCAGCAGCTTATTTGGGCAGAGCAATCAGCCCCAGAATTTT.

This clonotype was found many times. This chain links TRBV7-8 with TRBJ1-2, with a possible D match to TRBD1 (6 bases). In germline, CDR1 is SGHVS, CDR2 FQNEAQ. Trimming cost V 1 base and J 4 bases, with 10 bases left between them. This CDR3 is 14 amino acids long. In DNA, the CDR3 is TGTGCCAGCAGCTTAGTACAACAGGGCTATGGCTACACCTTC. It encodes CASSLVQQGYGYTF.

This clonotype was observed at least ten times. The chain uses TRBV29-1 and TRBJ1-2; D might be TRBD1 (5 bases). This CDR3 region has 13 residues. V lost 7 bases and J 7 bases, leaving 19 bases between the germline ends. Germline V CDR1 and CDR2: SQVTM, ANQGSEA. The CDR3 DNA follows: TGCAGCGCCGAACCTGGACAAAGGGGTGGCTACACCTTC. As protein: CSAEPGQRGGYTF.

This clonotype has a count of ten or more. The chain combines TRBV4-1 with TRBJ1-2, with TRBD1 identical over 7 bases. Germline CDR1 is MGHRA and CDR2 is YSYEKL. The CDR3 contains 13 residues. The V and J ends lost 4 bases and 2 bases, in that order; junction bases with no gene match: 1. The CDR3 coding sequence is TGCGCCAGCAGCCTGGGACAGAACTATGGCTACACCTTC. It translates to CASSLGQNYGYTF.

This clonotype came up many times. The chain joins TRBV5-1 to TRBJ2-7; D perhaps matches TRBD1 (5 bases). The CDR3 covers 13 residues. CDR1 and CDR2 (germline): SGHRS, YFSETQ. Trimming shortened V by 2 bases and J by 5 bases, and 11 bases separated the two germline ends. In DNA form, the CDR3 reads TGCGCCAGCAGCTTTATAAGGGGCAACGAGCAGTACTTC. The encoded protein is CASSFIRGNEQYF.

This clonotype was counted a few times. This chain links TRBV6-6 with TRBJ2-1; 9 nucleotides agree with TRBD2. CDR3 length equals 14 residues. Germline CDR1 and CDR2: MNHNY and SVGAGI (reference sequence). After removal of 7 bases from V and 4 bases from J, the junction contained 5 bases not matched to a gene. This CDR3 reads CASTTTSGYNEQFF. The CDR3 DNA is TGTGCCAGCACTACAACTAGCGGGTACAATGAGCAGTTCTTC.

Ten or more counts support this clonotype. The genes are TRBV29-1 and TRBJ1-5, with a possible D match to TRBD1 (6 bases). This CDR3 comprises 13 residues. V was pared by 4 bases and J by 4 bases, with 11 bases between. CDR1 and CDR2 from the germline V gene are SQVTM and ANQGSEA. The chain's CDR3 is CSVAGQQNQPQHF. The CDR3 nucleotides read TGCAGCGTTGCTGGACAGCAAAATCAGCCCCAGCATTTT.

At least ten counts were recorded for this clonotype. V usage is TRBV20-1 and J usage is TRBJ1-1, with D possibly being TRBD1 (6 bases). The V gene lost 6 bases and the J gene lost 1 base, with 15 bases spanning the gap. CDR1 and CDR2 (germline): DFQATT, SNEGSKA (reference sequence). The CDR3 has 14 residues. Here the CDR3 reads CSAPHQGGNTEAFF. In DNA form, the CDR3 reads TGCAGTGCCCCCCATCAAGGGGGGAACACTGAAGCTTTCTTT.

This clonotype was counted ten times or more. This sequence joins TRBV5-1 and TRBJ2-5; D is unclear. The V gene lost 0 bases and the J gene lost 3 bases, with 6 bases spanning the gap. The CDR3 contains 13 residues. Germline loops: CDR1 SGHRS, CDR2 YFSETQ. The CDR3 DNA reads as TGCGCCAGCAGCTTGGACGTGGAAGAGACCCAGTACTTC. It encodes CASSLDVEETQYF.

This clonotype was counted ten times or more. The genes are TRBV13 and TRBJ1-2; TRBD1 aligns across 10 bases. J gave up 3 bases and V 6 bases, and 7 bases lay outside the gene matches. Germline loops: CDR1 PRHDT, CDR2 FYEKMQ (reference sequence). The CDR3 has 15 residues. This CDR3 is CASRTRDRGYYGYTF. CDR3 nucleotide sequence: TGTGCCAGCAGAACCCGGGACAGGGGATACTATGGCTACACCTTC.

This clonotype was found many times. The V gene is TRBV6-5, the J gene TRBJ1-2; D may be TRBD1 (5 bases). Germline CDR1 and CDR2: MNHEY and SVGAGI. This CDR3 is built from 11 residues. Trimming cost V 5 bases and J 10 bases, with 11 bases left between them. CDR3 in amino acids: CASSLGPTYTF. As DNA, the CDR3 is TGTGCCAGCAGTCTGGGACCAACCTACACCTTC.

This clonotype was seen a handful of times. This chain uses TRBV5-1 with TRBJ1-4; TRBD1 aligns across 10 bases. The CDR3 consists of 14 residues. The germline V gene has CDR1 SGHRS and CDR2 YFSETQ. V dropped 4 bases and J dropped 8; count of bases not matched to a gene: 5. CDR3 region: CASSAGQGYEKLFF. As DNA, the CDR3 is TGCGCCAGCAGCGCGGGACAGGGGTACGAAAAACTGTTTTTT.

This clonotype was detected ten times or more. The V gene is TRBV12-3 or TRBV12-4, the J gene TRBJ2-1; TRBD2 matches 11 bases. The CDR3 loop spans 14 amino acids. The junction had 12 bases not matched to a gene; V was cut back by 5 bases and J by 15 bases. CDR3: CASSPKTSGMIPFF. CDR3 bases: TGTGCCAGCAGTCCCAAGACTAGCGGGATGATTCCGTTCTTC.